Listed below are T cell receptor beta chains from one sample, sequenced in a study of T cells in localized non-small cell lung cancer. This table comes from immunoSEQ multiplex PCR, and its TCRdb copy is limited to in-frame clones, with some not included. The sample yields more than 2,000 clones, approximately 33% seen once. The material sequenced was lung tumor tissue, taken before any cancer treatment. The receptors come from a female donor aged 60 or older with stage II squamous cell lung carcinoma. Both conserved end residues are part of each CDR3. A D gene is named only where the DNA matches it firmly. Part of the rows lack a size; the others show once, few, many or a class for expanded clones.

TRBD2 TRBJ2-3 TRBV19 NA CASSIQRGNTDTQYF TGTGCCAGTAGTATACAGCGGGGGAACACAGATACGCAGTATTTT
NA TRBJ1-1 TRBV18 NA CASSPAWGTEAFF TGTGCCAGCTCACCAGCATGGGGTACTGAAGCTTTCTTT
NA TRBJ2-7 TRBV11-3 medium-sized CASSLEVDNYEQYF TGTGCCAGCAGCTTGGAGGTGGACAATTACGAGCAGTACTTC
NA TRBJ2-1 TRBV19 NA CASSQAEKPNSYNEQFF TGTGCCAGTAGTCAAGCGGAAAAGCCCAACTCATACAATGAGCAGTTCTTC
NA TRBJ1-4 TRBV13 few CASSLDGATNEKLFF TGTGCCAGCAGCTTAGACGGTGCAACTAATGAAAAACTGTTTTTT
NA TRBJ1-1 TRBV30 NA CAWSVQFNTEAFF TGTGCCTGGAGTGTACAGTTCAACACTGAAGCTTTCTTT
NA TRBJ1-3 TRBV25-1 NA CASSERATSGNTIYF TGTGCCAGCAGTGAACGGGCGACCTCTGGAAACACCATATATTTT
TRBD1 TRBJ1-1 TRBV18 once CASSPGRTGWRTEAFF TGTGCCAGCTCACCGGGGAGGACAGGGTGGCGGACTGAAGCTTTCTTT
NA TRBJ2-1 TRBV14 NA CASSQAHVWQFF TGTGCCAGCAGCCAAGCGCACGTTTGGCAGTTCTTC
NA TRBJ1-4 TRBV11-3 few CASSPSTGYREKLFF TGTGCCAGCAGTCCTTCTACAGGGTATAGGGAAAAACTGTTTTTT
NA TRBJ2-7 TRBV6-8 NA CASNRESSYEQYF TGTGCCAGCAATCGGGAGAGCTCCTACGAGCAGTACTTC
NA TRBJ2-1 TRBV11-3 few CASSLGVGGYNEQFF TGTGCCAGCAGCTTAGGGGTAGGAGGTTACAATGAGCAGTTCTTC